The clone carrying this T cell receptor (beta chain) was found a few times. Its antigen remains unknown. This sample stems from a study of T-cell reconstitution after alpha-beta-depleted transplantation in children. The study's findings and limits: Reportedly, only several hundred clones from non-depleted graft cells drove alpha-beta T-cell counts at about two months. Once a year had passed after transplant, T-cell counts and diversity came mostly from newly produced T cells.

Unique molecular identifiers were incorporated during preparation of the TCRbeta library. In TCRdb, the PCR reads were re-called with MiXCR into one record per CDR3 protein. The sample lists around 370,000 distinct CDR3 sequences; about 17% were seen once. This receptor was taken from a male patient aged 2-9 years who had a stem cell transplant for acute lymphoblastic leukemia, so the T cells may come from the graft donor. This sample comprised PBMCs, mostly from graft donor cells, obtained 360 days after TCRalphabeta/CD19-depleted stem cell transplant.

CDR3 amino acids: CSVRPGSEQFF. DNA for the CDR3: TGCAGCGTTCGCCCTGGGAGTGAGCAGTTCTTC. The rearrangement uses TRBV29-1 and TRBJ2-1, with D possibly matching TRBD2 (5 bases). V was trimmed by 5 bases and J by 9 bases, leaving 11 bases between them. Per germline, CDR1 SQVTM and CDR2 ANQGSEA. The CDR3 length is 11 residues.